Each of the 20 T cell receptor beta chains below was sequenced from the same sample in a study of T cell responses to AZD1222 COVID-19 vaccine. Repertoires were generated with immunoSEQ multiplex PCR, while TCRdb's copy carries only in-frame clones and drops some. The table records about 180,000 clones, around 90% of them present only once. The sequencing here drew on peripheral blood, taken 28 days after the second dose of the MenACWY control vaccine. The receptor source for this set is an adult who received the MenACWY meningococcal vaccine as a control.

The rearrangement joins TRBV2 to TRBJ2-3; no clear D gene. The CDR3 covers 14 residues. Trimming removed 2 bases at V and 7 bases at J, with 13 bases between. Germline assignment: CDR1 SNHLY and CDR2 FYNNEI. CDR3 protein: CASSESSSSYTQYF. In nucleotides, the CDR3 is TGTGCCAGCAGTGAAAGTTCATCCTCCTATACGCAGTATTTT. The entire variable domain, with the rest obtained from reference TRBV2 and TRBJ2-3, is as follows: EPEVTQTPSHQVTQMGQEVILRCVPISNHLYFYWYRQILGQKVEFLVSFYNNEISEKSEIFDDQFSVERPDGSNFTLKIRSTKLEDSAMYFCASSESSSSYTQYFGPGTRLTVL.

The rearrangement links TRBV4-1 to TRBJ1-5, with D possibly being TRBD1 (5 bases). Trimming took 0 bases from V and 3 from J, leaving 18 bases between them. This CDR3 region has 18 residues. Germline lookup yields CDR1 MGHRA and CDR2 YSYEKL. CDR3 sequence: CASSQDIRTPFTNQPQHF. The CDR3 DNA sequence: TGCGCCAGCAGCCAAGATATCCGGACACCCTTTACCAATCAGCCCCAGCATTTT.

A single count supports this clone. This chain joins TRBV5-4 and TRBJ1-2; D is ambiguous. This CDR3 spans 12 amino acids. The germline V gene has CDR1 SGHNT and CDR2 YYREEE (reference sequence). Trimming removed 3 bases from V and 5 bases from J, with 8 bases in between. CDR3 DNA sequence: TGTGCCAGCAGCTCGACGGATTATGGCTACACCTTC. Amino acids: CASSSTDYGYTF.

The chain employs TRBV11-3 and TRBJ2-1; D tentatively reads TRBD1 or TRBD2 (6 bases each). The CDR3 loop spans 15 amino acids. Germline CDR1 is SGHNT and CDR2 is YENEEA. Trimming shortened V by 3 bases and J by 4 bases, and 13 bases separated the two germline ends. The CDR3 here is CASSLGGRSYNEQFF. The CDR3 coding sequence is TGTGCCAGCAGCTTGGGGGGCAGGAGTTACAATGAGCAGTTCTTC. Combining the CDR3 with reference TRBV11-3 and TRBJ2-1 gives the whole variable domain EAGVVQSPRYKIIEKKQPVAFWCNPISGHNTLYWYLQNLGQGPELLIRYENEEAVDDSQLPKDRFSAERLKGVDSTLKIQPAELGDSAVYLCASSLGGRSYNEQFFGPGTRLTVL.

This clone was counted a single time. The chain combines TRBV28 with TRBJ2-7; 8 bases map to TRBD2. The germline V gene encodes CDR1 MDHEN and CDR2 SYDVKM. With 4 bases clipped from V and 0 bases from J, the junction kept 8 bases outside the gene matches. The CDR3 is made up of 16 amino acids. CDR3 sequence reads: CASSSPTSDSSYEQYF. In DNA form, the CDR3 reads TGTGCCAGCAGTTCACCGACTAGCGATAGCTCCTACGAGCAGTACTTC.

The genes are TRBV19 and TRBJ1-1; possibly TRBD1 for D (5 bases). The CDR3 sequence is 17 residues long. Germline values: CDR1 LNHDA, CDR2 SQIVND (reference sequence). V lost 2 bases and J 1 base, leaving 17 bases between the germline ends. The CDR3, as DNA: TGTGCCAGTAGTATACGGTTGGGCAGGGTCACGAACACTGAAGCTTTCTTT. Translated: CASSIRLGRVTNTEAFF.

This clone appeared once. The rearrangement links TRBV10-3 to TRBJ1-6; a weak D match, TRBD1 (6 bases). Trimming removed 10 bases at V and 13 bases at J, with 14 bases between. This CDR3 comprises 11 residues. Per germline, CDR1 ENHRY and CDR2 SYGVKD. CDR3: CATRDTTPLHF. Here the CDR3 DNA reads TGTGCCACCAGGGACACCACCCCCCTCCACTTT.

J is TRBJ1-2 and V is TRBV29-1; D is undetermined. Germline V gene lookup returns CDR1 SQVTM and CDR2 ANQGSEA. V was pared by 6 bases and J by 4 bases, with 9 bases between. This CDR3 is built from 11 residues. CDR3 in amino acids: CSVFRGYGYTF. CDR3 bases: TGCAGCGTATTCCGGGGCTATGGCTACACCTTC.

A single count supports this clone. CDR3 sequence: CASSVDLGAYNSPLHF. The CDR3 DNA follows: TGTGCCAGCAGCGTAGACCTGGGGGCTTATAATTCACCCCTCCACTTT. The genes are TRBV9 and TRBJ1-6; tentatively, D is TRBD1 (6 bases). V lost 0 bases and J 4 bases, leaving 11 bases between the germline ends. CDR1 is SGDLS, CDR2 YYNGEE, per germline. CDR3 size: 16 residues.

This rearrangement joins TRBV28 to TRBJ1-6; TRBD1 is a possible D gene (5 bases). V dropped 8 bases and J dropped 1 base, with 21 bases sitting between them. This CDR3 contains 18 residues. CDR1 and CDR2 from the germline V gene are MDHEN and SYDVKM. CDR3 nucleotide sequence: TGTGCCAGCTTAGGGAGTCCGGGGGTTGTTTCCTATAATTCACCCCTCCACTTT. It is translated as CASLGSPGVVSYNSPLHF.

The CDR3: CASTSPGGPPNQPQHF. The CDR3 DNA sequence: TGTGCCAGCACATCGCCAGGAGGCCCACCTAATCAGCCCCAGCATTTT. The chain couples TRBV28 to TRBJ1-5; no definite D call. The CDR3 totals 16 residues. Germline V lookup: CDR1 MDHEN, CDR2 SYDVKM. V was cut by 7 bases and J by 4 bases, with 20 bases left in between. Together with reference TRBV28 and TRBJ1-5, the CDR3 gives the full variable domain: DVKVTQSSRYLVKRTGEKVFLECVQDMDHENMFWYRQDPGLGLRLIYFSYDVKMKEKGDIPEGYSVSREKKERFSLILESASTNQTSMYLCASTSPGGPPNQPQHFGDGTRLSIL.

The chain joins TRBV7-2 to TRBJ2-2; 8 bases line up with TRBD1. Germline CDR1 SGHTA, CDR2 FQGNSA. CDR3 length equals 15 residues. V dropped 5 bases and J dropped 13; count of bases not matched to a gene: 15. The CDR3 nucleotides are TGTGCCAGCAGCCTCGCCCGGGACAGGAAGATCATGCTGTTTTTT. Residues: CASSLARDRKIMLFF.

The chain carries TRBV7-2 and TRBJ2-1; 7 bases align to TRBD2. Looked up from germline, CDR1 is SGHTA and CDR2 is FQGNSA. CDR3 length equals 17 residues. With 2 bases clipped from V and 5 bases from J, the junction kept 12 bases outside the gene matches. CDR3 sequence reads: CASSLSRDYDLDNEQFF. The DNA of the CDR3 is TGTGCCAGCAGCTTAAGTCGGGACTACGACCTCGACAATGAGCAGTTCTTC. Variable domain in full (rest from reference TRBV7-2 and TRBJ2-1): GAGVSQSPSNKVTEKGKDVELRCDPISGHTALYWYRQSLGQGLEFLIYFQGNSAPDKSGLPSDRFSAERTGGSVSTLTIQRTQQEDSAVYLCASSLSRDYDLDNEQFFGPGTRLTVL.

The V and J genes are TRBV19 and TRBJ1-5; 7 bases match TRBD1. V lost 6 bases to trimming and J lost 6 bases; unmatched junction nucleotides: 2. The CDR3 consists of 12 residues. Germline V gene sequence: CDR1 LNHDA, CDR2 SQIVND (reference sequence). The CDR3 bases are TGTGCCAGTAGGACAGGGAGTCAGCCCCAGCATTTT. Residues: CASRTGSQPQHF.

The V call is TRBV5-1, the J call TRBJ1-1; D is perhaps TRBD1 (5 bases). Trimming took off 7 bases at V and 0 bases at J, with 16 bases between the two ends. The CDR3 is 15 residues long. From germline, CDR1 is SGHRS and CDR2 YFSETQ. The CDR3: CASHGAVNMNTEAFF. Written as DNA, the CDR3 is TGCGCCAGCCACGGGGCAGTCAACATGAACACTGAAGCTTTCTTT.

This chain uses TRBV15 with TRBJ1-1; no reliable D call. Germline V gives CDR1 LNHNV, CDR2 YYDKDF (reference sequence). Trimming left V 5 bases short and J 1 base short, with 17 bases between. This CDR3 is 16 amino acids long. The CDR3 DNA reads as TGTGCCACCAGCGGCAGCCTTAATGCGGGGAACACTGAAGCTTTCTTT. Translated: CATSGSLNAGNTEAFF.

This clone was seen only once. V gene TRBV15 combines with J gene TRBJ2-3; a weak D match, TRBD1 (5 bases). The CDR3 is 16 residues long. Germline CDR1 reads LNHNV; CDR2 reads YYDKDF (reference sequence). Trimming stripped 3 bases from V and 3 bases from J, with 16 bases between. DNA for the CDR3: TGTGCCACCAGCAGGGCTCGAACAGGTCGGACAGATACGCAGTATTTT. This encodes CATSRARTGRTDTQYF.

This clone occurred a few times. The chain carries TRBV9 and TRBJ2-7; D call uncertain. Germline V gene sequence: CDR1 SGDLS, CDR2 YYNGEE. The CDR3 is 12 amino acids. Trimming removed 0 bases at V and 3 bases at J, with 4 bases between. Here the CDR3 DNA reads TGTGCCAGCAGCGTAGAAGGCTACGAGCAGTACTTC. This codes for CASSVEGYEQYF.

V is TRBV18 and J is TRBJ2-7, with 13 bases aligning to TRBD2. The germline V gene has CDR1 KGHSH and CDR2 LQKENI. The CDR3 spans 17 residues. Unmatched junction bases numbered 10, after V lost 6 bases and J lost 2 bases. The CDR3 DNA is TGTGCCAGCTCCCACACCGCAGGGACTAGCGGGACCTACGAGCAGTACTTC. This gives the protein CASSHTAGTSGTYEQYF. The full variable domain, its missing parts supplied by reference TRBV18 and TRBJ2-7, is NAGVMQNPRHLVRRRGQEARLRCSPMKGHSHVYWYRQLPEEGLKFMVYLQKENIIDESGMPKERFSAEFPKEGPSILRIQQVVRGDSAAYFCASSHTAGTSGTYEQYFGPGTRLTVT.

The count of this clone is one. V is TRBV28 and J is TRBJ1-5; D remains unclear. The length of the CDR3 is 14 residues. In germline, CDR1 is MDHEN, CDR2 SYDVKM. Trimming took off 5 bases at V and 4 bases at J, with 12 bases between the two ends. The DNA for the CDR3 is TGTGCCAGCAGTCTGGGGTCCTCAAATCAGCCCCAGCATTTT. Protein product: CASSLGSSNQPQHF.